This T cell receptor beta chain came from a study of human T cells and chemical hapten exposure. With respect to this clonotype: The target antigen is unknown.

Regarding the study as a whole: Healthy individuals' immune responses may differ from those of donors, who had alopecia.

The time point here: patch test 3, about 24 weeks after DPC sensitization. Treatment described: therapeutic diphenylcyclopropenone sensitization with weekly scalp DPC. Extraction yielded total RNA from whole blood (unfractionated). Individual cDNA molecules each carried unique molecular identifiers attached by the library. One entry per CDR3 protein, called by TCRdb with MiXCR from the RACE reads. Of tens of thousands of distinct CDR3 sequences listed, roughly 13% were seen once; the top ten hold roughly 5.7%. The sample was whole blood, taken in connection with sensitization to the hapten diphenylcyclopropenone (DPC). The sequence came from a woman between 45 and 60 years old with alopecia areata. Some clones in this sample may be carry-over from other donors' samples.

CDR3 protein: CSVEEMGLGTIYF. CDR3 coding DNA: TGCAGCGTTGAAGAGATGGGGTTAGGGACCATATATTTT. This chain joins TRBV29-1 and TRBJ1-3; unclear D gene. The V end lost 0 bases, the J end lost 10 bases, and 13 bases lay between the germline ends. The V gene's germline CDR1 is SQVTM and CDR2 ANQGSEA. The CDR3 covers 13 residues.